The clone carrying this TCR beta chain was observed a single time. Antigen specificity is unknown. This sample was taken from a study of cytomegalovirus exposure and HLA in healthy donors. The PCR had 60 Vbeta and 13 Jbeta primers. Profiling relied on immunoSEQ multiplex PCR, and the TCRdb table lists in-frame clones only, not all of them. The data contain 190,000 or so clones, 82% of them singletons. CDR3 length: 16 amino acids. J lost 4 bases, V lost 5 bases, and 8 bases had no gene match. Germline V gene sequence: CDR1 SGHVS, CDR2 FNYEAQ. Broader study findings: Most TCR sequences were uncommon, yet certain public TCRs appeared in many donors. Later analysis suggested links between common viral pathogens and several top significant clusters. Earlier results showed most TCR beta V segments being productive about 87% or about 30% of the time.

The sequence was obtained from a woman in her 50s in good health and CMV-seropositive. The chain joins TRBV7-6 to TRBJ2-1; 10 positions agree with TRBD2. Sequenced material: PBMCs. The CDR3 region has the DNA TGTGCCAGCAGCCTACAGACTAGCGGGTATTACAATGAGCAGTTCTTC. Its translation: CASSLQTSGYYNEQFF.